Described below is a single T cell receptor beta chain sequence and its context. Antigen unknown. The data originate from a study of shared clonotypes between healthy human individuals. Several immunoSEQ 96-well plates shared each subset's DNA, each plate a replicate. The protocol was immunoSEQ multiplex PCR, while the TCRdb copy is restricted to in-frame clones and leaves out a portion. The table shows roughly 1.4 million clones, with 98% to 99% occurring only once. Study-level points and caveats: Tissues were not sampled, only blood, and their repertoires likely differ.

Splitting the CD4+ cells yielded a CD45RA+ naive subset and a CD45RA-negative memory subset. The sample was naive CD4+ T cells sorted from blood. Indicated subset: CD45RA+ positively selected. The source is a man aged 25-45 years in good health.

The CDR3, as DNA: TGTGCCAGCAACAAGTTCAGGGGAGAGACCCAGTACTTC. This encodes CASNKFRGETQYF. The genes are TRBV6-5 and TRBJ2-5; TRBD1 might be the D (6 bases). CDR1 MNHEY and CDR2 SVGAGI come from the germline V gene. V gave up 7 bases and J gave up 4 bases, with 13 bases separating them. The CDR3 is 13 residues long.